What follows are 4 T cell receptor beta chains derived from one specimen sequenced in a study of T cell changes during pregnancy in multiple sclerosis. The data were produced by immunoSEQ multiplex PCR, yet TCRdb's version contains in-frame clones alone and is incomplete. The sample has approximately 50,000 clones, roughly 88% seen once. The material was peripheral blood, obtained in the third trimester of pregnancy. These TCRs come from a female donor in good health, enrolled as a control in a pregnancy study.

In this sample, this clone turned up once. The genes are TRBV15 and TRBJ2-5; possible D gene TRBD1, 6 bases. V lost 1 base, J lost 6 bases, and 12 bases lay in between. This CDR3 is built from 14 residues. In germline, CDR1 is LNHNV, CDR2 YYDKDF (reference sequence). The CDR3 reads CATSRGEGTQTQYF. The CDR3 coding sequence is TGTGCCACCAGCAGAGGCGAAGGGACACAGACCCAGTACTTC.

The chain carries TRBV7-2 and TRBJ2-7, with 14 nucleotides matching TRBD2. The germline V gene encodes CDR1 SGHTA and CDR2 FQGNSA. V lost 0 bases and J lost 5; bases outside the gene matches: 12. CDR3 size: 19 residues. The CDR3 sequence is CASSLAMGGLAGAAHEQYF. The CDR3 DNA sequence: TGTGCCAGCAGCTTAGCGATGGGGGGACTAGCGGGAGCGGCCCACGAGCAGTACTTC.

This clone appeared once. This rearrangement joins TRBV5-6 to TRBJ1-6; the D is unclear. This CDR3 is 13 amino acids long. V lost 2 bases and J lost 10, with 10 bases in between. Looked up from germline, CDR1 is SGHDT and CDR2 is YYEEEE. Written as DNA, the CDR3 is TGTGCCAGCAGCTTTAACGTAGAGTCACCCCTCCACTTT. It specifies CASSFNVESPLHF. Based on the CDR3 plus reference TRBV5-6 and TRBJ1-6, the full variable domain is DAGVTQSPTHLIKTRGQQVTLRCSPKSGHDTVSWYQQALGQGPQFIFQYYEEEERQRGNFPDRFSGHQFPNYSSELNVNALLLGDSALYLCASSFNVESPLHFGNGTRLTVT.

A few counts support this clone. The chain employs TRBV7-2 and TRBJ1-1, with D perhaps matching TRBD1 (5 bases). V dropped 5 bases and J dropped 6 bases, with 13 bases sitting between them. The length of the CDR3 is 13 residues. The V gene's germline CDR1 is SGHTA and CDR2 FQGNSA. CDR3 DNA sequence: TGTGCCAGCAGCCGAAGGGGTGAGGCTGAAGCTTTCTTT. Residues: CASSRRGEAEAFF.